Listed below are T cell receptor beta chains from one sample, sequenced in a study of early stage breast cancer tumors. Sequencing was performed with immunoSEQ multiplex PCR; in TCRdb, only in-frame clones are kept and a portion is missing. Here the sample spans some 70,000 clones, approximately 79% being singletons. Sequencing was performed on blood. Receptors originate from a person in their sixties with breast cancer. The CDR3 runs from the conserved cysteine through the conserved F or W. The D gene is left open where the match is weak. A clone size is listed for some rows: how often the clone was seen (once, few, many), or a class if it is expanded.

TGTGCCAGCAGTACTGAAGGACAGGCGGACACTGAAGCTTTCTTT CASSTEGQADTEAFF TRBJ1-1 TRBV2 - TRBD1 15
TGTGCCAGCAGAAAAAGCGGGAGTGCGCGCTACGAGCAGTACTTC CASRKSGSARYEQYF TRBJ2-7 TRBV28 - TRBD2 15
TGCACCGCCGAAAGGGAAGGGGGCTTCGCAGATACGCAGTATTTT CTAEREGGFADTQYF TRBJ2-3 TRBV29-1 - TRBD1 15
TGCGCCAGCAGCCAAGGCCCCCGGGACACTTACCCATACGAGCAGTACTTC CASSQGPRDTYPYEQYF TRBJ2-7 TRBV4-1 - - 17
TGTGCCAGCAGTGGGGACAGCGGGGGTTCCTACGAGCAGTACTTC CASSGDSGGSYEQYF TRBJ2-7 TRBV6-5 - - 15
TGTGCCAGCTCGTGGGGGACTGAAGCTTTCTTT CASSWGTEAFF TRBJ1-1 TRBV27 - - 11
TGTGCCAGCAGCTTCGGGACAGGGGGCGTGAACACTGAAGCTTTCTTT CASSFGTGGVNTEAFF TRBJ1-1 TRBV5-6 - TRBD1 16
TGTGCCAGCTCACCTATAGCGGGAGTGAGCACAGATACGCAGTATTTT CASSPIAGVSTDTQYF TRBJ2-3 TRBV18 - TRBD2 16
TGCGCCAGCAAACCGACAGGGGACAATTCACCCCTCCACTTT CASKPTGDNSPLHF TRBJ1-6 TRBV5-1 few TRBD1 14
TGTGCCACCAGCACTCGGAGTACGGGCCAGCCCCAGCATTTT CATSTRSTGQPQHF TRBJ1-5 TRBV15 few - 14
TGTGCCAGCAGTCGTTGGGGGGTGGGTTCACCCCTCCACTTT CASSRWGVGSPLHF TRBJ1-6 TRBV25-1 - - 14
TGTGCCAGCGTCCCGGTTCCTAGCACAGATACGCAGTATTTT CASVPVPSTDTQYF TRBJ2-3 TRBV9 - - 14
TGTGCCACCCTTCCCTGGGGGGGGGTGGGCAATCAGCCCCAGCATTTT CATLPWGGVGNQPQHF TRBJ1-5 TRBV19 - - 16
TGTGCCAGCAGCTTGACAGGCAACGAGCAGTACTTC CASSLTGNEQYF TRBJ2-7 TRBV7-3 few - 12
TGTGCCAGCGGTGGACTAGCCCGGGGCACAGATACGCAGTATTTT CASGGLARGTDTQYF TRBJ2-3 TRBV25-1 few TRBD2 15
TGTGCCAGCAGCAGGGGTTGGGGGGCCAACGTCCTGACTTTC CASSRGWGANVLTF TRBJ2-6 TRBV6-5 once - 14
TGTGCCAGTAGTTCAGACGACAGTTCACCCCTCCACTTT CASSSDDSSPLHF TRBJ1-6 TRBV19 - - 13
TGTGCCAGCAGCGTAGGGACTAGCGGGATGAACACCGGGGAGCTGTTTTTT CASSVGTSGMNTGELFF TRBJ2-2 TRBV9 - TRBD2 17
TGTGCCAGCTCACCAGCGGACCCGCTCACAGATACGCAGTATTTT CASSPADPLTDTQYF TRBJ2-3 TRBV18 - - 15
TGTGCCAGCAGTGACTCTGGGGGCCGTAGCACAGATACGCAGTATTTT CASSDSGGRSTDTQYF TRBJ2-3 TRBV6-4 - - 16
TGTGCCAGCAGCAGCCGGACGAACACCGGGGAGCTGTTTTTT CASSSRTNTGELFF TRBJ2-2 TRBV5-4 - - 14
TGTGCCAGCTCACCACCGCAGGGCTCAGCCCTCCACTTT CASSPPQGSALHF TRBJ1-6 TRBV18 - - 13
TGTGCCAGCAGTTTATATGGACCTAGCTCCTACAATGAGCAGTTCTTC CASSLYGPSSYNEQFF TRBJ2-1 TRBV28 - - 16